This T cell receptor (beta chain) was retrieved from a study of spatial heterogeneity in lung cancer. Via MiXCR, TCRdb re-called the 5' RACE reads, giving one row per CDR3 protein. The sample holds roughly 48,000 distinct CDR3 sequences; around 11% are singletons and the top ten take about 43%. Germline V gene data show CDR1 as MNHEY and CDR2 as SVGEGT. The CDR3 runs 13 residues. After removal of 5 bases from V and 6 bases from J, the junction contained 4 bases not matched to a gene. Sample time point: sample taken at primary tumor resection. Sequencing of whole RNA from tumor, nontumor lung or frozen PBMC involved no sorting.

This TCR was recovered from a female donor with early-stage non-small cell lung cancer. The V call is TRBV6-2 or TRBV6-3, the J call TRBJ1-1, with TRBD1 matching over 9 bases. Sequencing used PBMCs, obtained at surgery. In DNA, the CDR3 is TGTGCCAGCAGTCACCGGGACAGGGCTGAAGCTTTCTTT. Translation: CASSHRDRAEAFF.